Listed here are 28 T cell receptor beta chains from one sample, sequenced in a study of cytomegalovirus exposure and HLA in healthy donors. 13 Jbeta primers and 60 Vbeta primers were used for the PCR. Sequencing used immunoSEQ multiplex PCR; TCRdb keeps in-frame clones, though not all of them. The sample carries roughly 190,000 clones, about 88% recorded once. Sequencing was performed on PBMCs. These receptors all stem from a woman aged 18-29 years in good health and CMV-seronegative.

The rearrangement links TRBV6-1 to TRBJ1-6; perhaps TRBD1 as D (6 bases). CDR1 is MNHNS and CDR2 is SASEGT in the germline V gene. The V end was cut by 1 base, the J end by 9 bases, with 13 bases between. This CDR3 has 15 residues. The DNA for the CDR3 is TGTGCCAGCAGTGAAGGGCGACAGGCTGGTTCACCCCTCCACTTT. Protein product: CASSEGRQAGSPLHF.

This chain connects TRBV6-5 to TRBJ1-2; the D gene is possibly TRBD1 (6 bases). CDR3 size: 16 residues. Germline-derived CDR1 and CDR2 are MNHEY and SVGAGI. V was shortened by 0 bases and J by 3 bases, with 14 bases between the two germline ends. The DNA of the CDR3 is TGTGCCAGCAGTTACTCTCTCCGGCAGGGGCACTATGGCTACACCTTC. Amino acid sequence: CASSYSLRQGHYGYTF.

The J gene is TRBJ1-2, the V gene TRBV18, with 9 bases aligning to TRBD1. V lost 3 bases and J lost 3; bases outside the gene matches: 2. The germline CDR1 and CDR2 sequences are KGHSH and LQKENI. This CDR3 spans 14 amino acids. CDR3 protein: CASSPGQGDYGYTF. The CDR3 region has the DNA TGTGCCAGCTCACCGGGACAGGGCGACTATGGCTACACCTTC.

V is TRBV4-3 and J is TRBJ2-7; no clear D gene. There are 18 residues in the CDR3. Germline V gene lookup returns CDR1 LGHNA and CDR2 YSLEER. Trimming stripped 0 bases from V and 2 bases from J, with 20 bases between. The CDR3 coding sequence is TGCGCCAGCAGCCAAGATCTAGGATCTCCTGACTTAACCTACGAGCAGTACTTC. Protein product: CASSQDLGSPDLTYEQYF.

The J gene is TRBJ1-4, the V gene TRBV7-9, with 7 bases lining up with TRBD1. J lost 7 bases, V lost 1 base, and 6 bases had no gene match. CDR1 SEHNR and CDR2 FQNEAQ come from the germline V gene (reference sequence). The CDR3 covers 15 residues. In DNA form, the CDR3 reads TGTGCCAGCAGCTTAGGCACAGGGGTTAGTGAAAAACTGTTTTTT. This sequence encodes CASSLGTGVSEKLFF.

The chain recombines TRBV28 with TRBJ1-5; tentatively, D is TRBD1 (5 bases). Trimming shortened V by 7 bases and J by 0 bases, and 10 bases separated the two germline ends. The CDR3 has 14 residues. Germline assignment: CDR1 MDHEN and CDR2 SYDVKM. The DNA for the CDR3 is TGTGCCAGCAATACAGGCTATAGCAATCAGCCCCAGCATTTT. It yields the protein CASNTGYSNQPQHF.

As concerns this clone: Its ends do not fully match the called genes, so a read error is possible. The sample has other DNA sequences that encode this CDR3 too. CDR3 sequence (DNA): TGTGCCAGCAGCTTAGGCACTAGCTCTGGGAACACCATATATTTT. It is translated as CASSLGTSSGNTIYF. This chain uses TRBV7-8 with TRBJ1-3; D is undetermined. The germline V gene encodes CDR1 SGHVS and CDR2 FQNEAQ. This CDR3 comprises 15 residues.

This clone was picked up a small number of times. This chain uses TRBV6-5 with TRBJ1-1; D remains ambiguous. The CDR3 length is 12 residues. Trimming stripped 8 bases from V and 3 bases from J, with 10 bases between. The germline V gene has CDR1 MNHEY and CDR2 SVGAGI. This chain's CDR3 is CASSRQDTEAFF. The CDR3 DNA reads as TGTGCCAGCTCACGGCAGGACACTGAAGCTTTCTTT.

This clone was seen a few times. The chain carries TRBV7-2 and TRBJ1-5; no reliable D call. Germline assignment: CDR1 SGHTA and CDR2 FQGNSA. The CDR3 runs to 16 residues. Trimming removed 5 bases from V and 6 bases from J, with 20 bases in between. CDR3 in amino acids: CASSTNPRGLGQPQHF. The CDR3 DNA reads TGTGCCAGCAGCACCAACCCCCGGGGTTTGGGTCAGCCCCAGCATTTT.

This chain joins TRBV5-1 and TRBJ2-7, with a weak D call TRBD2 (6 bases). The V end lost 0 bases, the J end lost 4 bases, and 11 bases lay between the germline ends. Germline V gene data show CDR1 as SGHRS and CDR2 as YFSETQ. This CDR3 comprises 14 residues. The CDR3 region is CASSLGGNPYEQYF. For the CDR3, the DNA is TGCGCCAGCAGCTTGGGCGGGAACCCTTACGAGCAGTACTTC. The complete variable domain, with remaining parts taken from reference TRBV5-1 and TRBJ2-7, reads KAGVTQTPRYLIKTRGQQVTLSCSPISGHRSVSWYQQTPGQGLQFLFEYFSETQRNKGNFPGRFSGRQFSNSRSEMNVSTLELGDSALYLCASSLGGNPYEQYFGPGTRLTVT.

For the CDR3, the DNA is TGTGCCAGCATAATTAGCGGTTCGGGGAACGAGCAGTACTTC. It encodes CASIISGSGNEQYF. V gene TRBV7-9 combines with J gene TRBJ2-7, with D tentatively TRBD2 (6 bases). Between the trimmed V and J ends, which lost 7 bases and 5 bases, there was a span of 18 bases. Germline V gene data show CDR1 as SEHNR and CDR2 as FQNEAQ (reference sequence). The CDR3 has 14 amino acids.

The chain uses TRBV25-1 and TRBJ1-2; a possible D gene is TRBD1 (5 bases). Germline values: CDR1 MGHDK, CDR2 SYGVNS. The CDR3 runs to 12 residues. The germline V and J ends were trimmed by 1 base and 9 bases, with 9 bases remaining between them. CDR3 sequence: CASSELGGSYTF. DNA of the CDR3: TGTGCCAGCAGTGAATTGGGGGGAAGCTACACCTTC.

The rearrangement joins TRBV28 to TRBJ1-5; a weak D match, TRBD1 (6 bases). The CDR3 covers 17 residues. CDR1 and CDR2 (germline): MDHEN, SYDVKM. The V end lost 4 bases, the J end lost 0 bases, and 16 bases lay between the germline ends. The CDR3 nucleotides read TGTGCCAGCAGTTACTTTTTACAGGGATCTAGCAATCAGCCCCAGCATTTT. Its protein product is CASSYFLQGSSNQPQHF. Combining the CDR3 with reference TRBV28 and TRBJ1-5 gives the whole variable domain DVKVTQSSRYLVKRTGEKVFLECVQDMDHENMFWYRQDPGLGLRLIYFSYDVKMKEKGDIPEGYSVSREKKERFSLILESASTNQTSMYLCASSYFLQGSSNQPQHFGDGTRLSIL.

This chain uses TRBV29-1 with TRBJ2-1; D is possibly TRBD2 (6 bases). This CDR3 region has 15 residues. Between the trimmed V and J ends, which lost 4 bases and 1 base, there was a span of 14 bases. Looked up from germline, CDR1 is SQVTM and CDR2 is ANQGSEA. CDR3 protein: CSVGLLATSYNEQFF. The CDR3 nucleotides read TGCAGCGTTGGCCTCCTAGCGACTTCCTACAATGAGCAGTTCTTC.

This sequence joins TRBV27 and TRBJ2-2; no clear D. This CDR3 contains 14 residues. V was cut by 3 bases and J by 2 bases, with 7 bases left in between. CDR1 and CDR2 from the germline V gene are MNHEY and SMNVEV (reference sequence). Here the CDR3 DNA reads TGTGCCAGCAGTTTCAGGCGCAACACCGGGGAGCTGTTTTTT. Amino acids: CASSFRRNTGELFF.

In nucleotides, the CDR3 is TGCAGCGTGTTACAGGGCAACGAGCAGTACTTC. Its translation is CSVLQGNEQYF. This chain links TRBV29-1 with TRBJ2-7, with D tentatively TRBD1 (6 bases). CDR3 length: 11 amino acids. The V end was cut by 6 bases, the J end by 5 bases, with 11 bases between. Germline V gene data show CDR1 as SQVTM and CDR2 as ANQGSEA.

This clone showed up just a few times. The rearrangement links TRBV2 to TRBJ1-3, with TRBD1 identical over 7 bases. V lost 6 bases and J lost 2; bases outside the gene matches: 4. CDR1 is SNHLY and CDR2 is FYNNEI in the germline V gene. There are 14 residues in the CDR3. The CDR3: CASRAGTAGNTIYF. The CDR3 coding sequence is TGTGCCAGCAGGGCCGGGACAGCTGGAAACACCATATATTTT.

This rearrangement joins TRBV28 to TRBJ1-4; 11 nucleotides match TRBD1. J lost 10 bases, V lost 5 bases, and 15 bases had no gene match. CDR1 is MDHEN and CDR2 is SYDVKM in the germline V gene. The CDR3 spans 17 residues. The chain's CDR3 is CASSEPGQGGLRRKLFF. As DNA, the CDR3 is TGTGCCAGCAGTGAGCCGGGACAGGGGGGTCTGCGTAGAAAACTGTTTTTT.

This clone was observed a single time. The chain combines TRBV12-5 with TRBJ2-1, with D possibly matching TRBD2 (6 bases). CDR3 length: 15 residues. Germline V gene data show CDR1 as LGHNT and CDR2 as FRNRAP. Deletions cut 2 bases from V and 6 bases from J, with 14 bases between. The CDR3 sequence is CASGLLTGVPNEQFF. The CDR3 DNA is TGTGCTAGTGGTTTGCTTACGGGAGTACCCAATGAGCAGTTCTTC.

The chain joins TRBV11-3 to TRBJ1-1; D is unclear. Trimming pared 5 bases from V and 2 bases from J, leaving 15 bases between. Per germline, CDR1 SGHNT and CDR2 YENEEA. The length of the CDR3 is 15 residues. The CDR3, as DNA: TGTGCCAGCAGCGCAACTTGGTCCTTCAACACTGAAGCTTTCTTT. It yields the protein CASSATWSFNTEAFF.

The chain employs TRBV19 and TRBJ1-2; a possible D gene is TRBD1 (5 bases). From germline, CDR1 is LNHDA and CDR2 SQIVND (reference sequence). The CDR3 totals 16 residues. Trimming took off 6 bases at V and 4 bases at J, with 21 bases between the two ends. This chain's CDR3 is CASSRFGRGVGYGYTF. The CDR3 DNA follows: TGTGCCAGTAGCCGATTTGGTAGGGGCGTTGGCTATGGCTACACCTTC.

The chain uses TRBV10-1 and TRBJ1-6; 9 positions match TRBD1. CDR1 is WNHNN, CDR2 SYGVQD, per germline (reference sequence). This CDR3 region has 16 residues. Trimming cost V 3 bases and J 13 bases; bases outside gene matches: 13. The CDR3 bases are TGCGCCAGCAGTGAAGGAGTCTTCGGGACAGGGTGTCCCCTCCACTTT. It specifies CASSEGVFGTGCPLHF.

V and J are TRBV5-6 and TRBJ1-3; 7 bases fit TRBD1. Germline V gene lookup returns CDR1 SGHDT and CDR2 YYEEEE. CDR3 length: 14 residues. V lost 4 bases, J lost 10 bases, and 11 bases stayed unmatched. The CDR3 bases are TGTGCCAGCAGCCCCGGGACAGCCTCTCTTACCATATATTTT. Its translation: CASSPGTASLTIYF.

The chain uses TRBV6-5 and TRBJ1-5, with 7 bases identical to TRBD1. Germline trimming cut 6 bases from V and 7 bases from J; bases unmatched to any gene: 6. This CDR3 region has 13 residues. Looked up from germline, CDR1 is MNHEY and CDR2 is SVGAGI. CDR3 sequence: CASSKGAVQPQHF. The CDR3 DNA reads as TGTGCCAGCAGCAAGGGGGCAGTCCAGCCCCAGCATTTT.

The rearrangement uses TRBV5-1 and TRBJ1-1, with 10 bases that match TRBD1. This CDR3 contains 16 residues. Trimming removed 4 bases from V and 0 bases from J; junction bases left unmatched: 6. The germline gives CDR1 SGHRS, CDR2 YFSETQ. This CDR3 reads CASSPGQGLLNTEAFF. CDR3 bases: TGCGCCAGCAGCCCGGGACAGGGGCTGTTGAACACTGAAGCTTTCTTT.

CDR3 coding DNA: TGTGCCAGCAGCTTAGGAGGGGACTACCTTAACAATGAGCAGTTCTTC. Translation: CASSLGGDYLNNEQFF. The chain carries TRBV7-8 and TRBJ2-1; TRBD2 matches 7 bases. Germline V gene sequence: CDR1 SGHVS, CDR2 FQNEAQ. V dropped 1 base and J dropped 5; count of bases not matched to a gene: 8. This CDR3 contains 16 residues. Based on the CDR3 plus reference TRBV7-8 and TRBJ2-1, the full variable domain is GAGVSQSPRYKVAKRGQDVALRCDPISGHVSLFWYQQALGQGPEFLTYFQNEAQLDKSGLPSDRFFAERPEGSVSTLKIQRTQQEDSAVYLCASSLGGDYLNNEQFFGPGTRLTVL.

The V call is TRBV2, the J call TRBJ2-2, with a possible D match to TRBD1 (6 bases). CDR1 and CDR2 (germline): SNHLY, FYNNEI. Trimming left V 7 bases short and J 8 bases short, with 17 bases between. The CDR3 has 14 amino acids. CDR3 DNA sequence: TGTGCCAGCATTGGACAGTCCTCCCCTGGGGAGCTGTTTTTT. Its translation is CASIGQSSPGELFF.

This clone was counted a few times. The chain joins TRBV6-1 to TRBJ2-6; perhaps TRBD2 as D (5 bases). The CDR3 is 15 residues long. Germline-derived CDR1 and CDR2 are MNHNS and SASEGT. The V end was cut by 4 bases, the J end by 0 bases, with 7 bases between. CDR3 sequence reads: CASSVGSSGANVLTF. DNA of the CDR3: TGTGCCAGCAGTGTAGGGAGCTCTGGGGCCAACGTCCTGACTTTC.